This TCR beta chain was retrieved from a study of blood T cells in healthy people across ages. Sample-barcoded 5' priming and a J-beta primer mix drove a second PCR of about 6 to 12 cycles. TCRdb fed the 5' RACE reads into MiXCR, producing one record per CDR3 protein. The sample records about a million distinct CDR3 sequences, 48% being singletons. Per the germline V gene, CDR1 is SGDLS and CDR2 is YYNGEE. The CDR3 has 13 residues. The V end was cut by 1 base, the J end by 6 bases, with 9 bases between. Specimen: blood. The source is a man between 25 and 39 years old in good health. The V gene is TRBV9, the J gene TRBJ2-3; tentatively, D is TRBD2 (6 bases). The CDR3 region is CASSVPGGDTQYF. The DNA of the CDR3 is TGTGCCAGCAGCGTACCCGGAGGGGATACGCAGTATTTT.